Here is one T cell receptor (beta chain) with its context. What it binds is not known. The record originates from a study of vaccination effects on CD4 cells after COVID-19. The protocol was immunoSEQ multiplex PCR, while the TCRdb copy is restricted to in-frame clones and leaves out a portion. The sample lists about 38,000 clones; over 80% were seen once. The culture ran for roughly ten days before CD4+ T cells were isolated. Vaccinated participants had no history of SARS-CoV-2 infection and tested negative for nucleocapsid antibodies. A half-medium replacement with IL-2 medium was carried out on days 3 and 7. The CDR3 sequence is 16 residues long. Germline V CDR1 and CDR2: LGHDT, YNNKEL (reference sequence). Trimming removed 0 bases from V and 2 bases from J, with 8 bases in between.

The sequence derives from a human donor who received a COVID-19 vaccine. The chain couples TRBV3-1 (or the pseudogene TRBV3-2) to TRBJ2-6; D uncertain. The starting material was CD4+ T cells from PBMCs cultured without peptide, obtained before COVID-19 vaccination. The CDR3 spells CASSQDSRAGANVLTF. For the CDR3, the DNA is TGTGCCAGCAGCCAAGATTCAAGGGCTGGGGCCAACGTCCTGACTTTC.